This T cell receptor beta chain was found in a study of blood T cell repertoires in COVID-19. Recruitment covered fewer than 25 US areas and drew participants whose ages spanned roughly 18 to 100 years. Cohorts were assigned according to the clinical history that participants reported. Assay used: immunoSEQ multiplex PCR; TCRdb lists only in-frame clones, some missing. Of roughly 250,000 clones detected, about 84% appear once; the ten largest clones hold roughly 2%. The receptor was isolated from a woman in her 50s who had recovered from COVID-19. The material sequenced was PBMCs or T cells enriched from blood (not recorded which).

This CDR3 reads CASSQGRDRGTNEKLFF. For the CDR3, the DNA is TGTGCCAGCAGCCAAGGCCGGGACAGGGGGACTAATGAAAAACTGTTTTTT. This chain connects TRBV14 to TRBJ1-4, with 11 bases identical to TRBD1. The CDR3 is 17 amino acids. The V gene end was trimmed by 1 base and the J gene end by 2 bases; junction bases not matched to a gene: 3. Germline V gene lookup returns CDR1 SGHDN and CDR2 FVKESK.